This T cell receptor (beta chain) stems from a study of cytomegalovirus exposure and HLA in healthy donors (dated 2017 in TCRdb). Looking at the study overall: According to a later analysis, the 110 or so validation repertoires were produced on the same platform as the 666 repertoires of the first cohort. To predict cytomegalovirus infection status, the study brought together high-throughput TCR immunosequencing, statistical association of individual TCRs with disease status, and machine learning. A separate validation cohort of roughly 130 different subjects was used in addition to the 666-subject first cohort. The aim of the study was to test whether cataloging public T cell receptors could identify signatures of past pathogen exposure. The paper as a whole reports these results and caveats: All 130 or so repertoires were used to score co-occurrence in the validation cohort in a later analysis, because that analysis had no HLA typing for the cohort. A total of 164 TCR beta chains were listed by the study as associated with cytomegalovirus. In vitro tests confirmed that a few of the cytomegalovirus-associated TCR beta chains recognize cytomegalovirus antigens. Cytomegalovirus status was reported to be diagnosed by the classifier with high specificity and sensitivity in both the original and validation cohorts. In a later analysis, TCRs clustered in the first cohort were found to also tend to co-occur in the roughly 120 validation repertoires, with 90% to 95% of cluster scores above 0. According to the authors, the approach could potentially be generalized to other disease states and immunological phenotypes. Most TCR sequences were seen in very few donors, while some public TCRs were found in many individuals.

The receptor library was made with the immunoSEQ multiplex PCR assay. The original methods were these. A statistical classification framework was developed to diagnose cytomegalovirus status using the catalog of TCR beta chain sequences. In TCRdb, the immuneACCESS table is reduced to in-frame sequences with V and J assigned. These tables do not hold every clone; where another copy was compared, an unresolved V gene accounts for under half, and the others remain unexplained. Clone size and the V and J calls come from that table; the DNA yielded D and trimming. In all, the sample holds around 350,000 clones, and 70% to 90% of those were seen once. Roughly 0.8% of the sample goes to the ten largest clones. Separate from the approximately 670-subject first cohort, the validation cohort of 120 subjects was the group to which the donors belonged. Reading the germline V gene gives CDR1 KGHSH and CDR2 LQKENI. The germline ends are 6 bases apart after V is trimmed by 3 bases and J by 4 bases. Taken from cysteine to phenylalanine, the CDR3 has 12 residues. Only CDR3 DNA is held: 36 bases, read in frame from base 1.

In its sample, this clone was seen once. The antigen this receptor binds is unknown. The sample holds no much larger clone one base away, and base qualities are not on file. Sequencing was carried out using PBMCs. Rearrangement joined TRBV18 to TRBJ1-1; the D gene is not confidently resolved. This receptor was obtained from a woman between 18 and 29 years old in good health and CMV-seronegative. The CDR3 amino acid sequence is: CASSPRLTEAFF. The nucleotides are TGTGCCAGCTCACCCAGGCTCACTGAAGCTTTCTTT.